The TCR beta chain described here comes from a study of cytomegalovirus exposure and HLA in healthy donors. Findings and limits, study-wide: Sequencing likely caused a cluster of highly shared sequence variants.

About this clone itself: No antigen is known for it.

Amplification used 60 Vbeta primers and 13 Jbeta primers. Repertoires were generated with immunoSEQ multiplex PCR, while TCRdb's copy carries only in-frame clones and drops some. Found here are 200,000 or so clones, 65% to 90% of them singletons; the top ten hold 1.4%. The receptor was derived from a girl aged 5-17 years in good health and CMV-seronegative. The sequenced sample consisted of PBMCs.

CDR3 DNA sequence: TGCGCCAGCACCCAAGCGAGGGTGGATGGTAATTCACCCCTCCACTTT. This sequence encodes CASTQARVDGNSPLHF. This chain uses TRBV5-1 with TRBJ1-6; D gene uncertain. This CDR3 is 16 amino acids long. V lost 6 bases, J lost 6 bases, and 19 bases lay in between. The germline V gene encodes CDR1 SGHRS and CDR2 YFSETQ.